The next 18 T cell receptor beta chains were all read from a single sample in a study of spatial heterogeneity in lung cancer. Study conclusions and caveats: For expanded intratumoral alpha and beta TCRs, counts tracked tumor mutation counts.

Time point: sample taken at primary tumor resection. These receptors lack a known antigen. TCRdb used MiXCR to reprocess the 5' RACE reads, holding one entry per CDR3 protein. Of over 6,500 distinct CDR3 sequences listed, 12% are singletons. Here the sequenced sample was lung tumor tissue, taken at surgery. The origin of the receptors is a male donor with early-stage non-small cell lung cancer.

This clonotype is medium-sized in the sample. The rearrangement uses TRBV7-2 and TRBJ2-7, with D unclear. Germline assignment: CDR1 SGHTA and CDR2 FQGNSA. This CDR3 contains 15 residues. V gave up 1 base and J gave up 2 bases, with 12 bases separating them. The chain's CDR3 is CASSLGALKAYEQYF. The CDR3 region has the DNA TGTGCCAGCAGCTTAGGAGCGCTCAAGGCCTACGAGCAGTACTTC. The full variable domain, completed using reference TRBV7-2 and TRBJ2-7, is GAGVSQSPSNKVTEKGKDVELRCDPISGHTALYWYRQSLGQGLEFLIYFQGNSAPDKSGLPSDRFSAERTGGSVSTLTIQRTQQEDSAVYLCASSLGALKAYEQYFGPGTRLTVT.

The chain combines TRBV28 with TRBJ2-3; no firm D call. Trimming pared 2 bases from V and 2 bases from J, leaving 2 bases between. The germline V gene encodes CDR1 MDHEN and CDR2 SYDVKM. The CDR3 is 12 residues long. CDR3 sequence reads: CASSLLTDTQYF. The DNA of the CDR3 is TGTGCCAGCAGTTTACTCACAGATACGCAGTATTTT.

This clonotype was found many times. Here the CDR3 reads CASSSTVNQPQHF. CDR3 nucleotide sequence: TGCGCCAGCAGCTCGACAGTTAATCAGCCCCAGCATTTT. The chain has TRBV5-1 and TRBJ1-5; possible D gene TRBD1, 5 bases. This CDR3 is built from 13 residues. The ends were cut back, 3 bases at V and 4 bases at J, with 8 bases in the middle. Germline assignment: CDR1 SGHRS and CDR2 YFSETQ.

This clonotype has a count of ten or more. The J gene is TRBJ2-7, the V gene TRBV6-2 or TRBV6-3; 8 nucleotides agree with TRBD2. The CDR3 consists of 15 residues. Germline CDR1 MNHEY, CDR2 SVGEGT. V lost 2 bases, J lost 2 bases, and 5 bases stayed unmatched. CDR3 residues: CASSYSGGQPYEQYF. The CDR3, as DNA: TGTGCCAGCAGTTACAGCGGGGGCCAACCCTACGAGCAGTACTTC.

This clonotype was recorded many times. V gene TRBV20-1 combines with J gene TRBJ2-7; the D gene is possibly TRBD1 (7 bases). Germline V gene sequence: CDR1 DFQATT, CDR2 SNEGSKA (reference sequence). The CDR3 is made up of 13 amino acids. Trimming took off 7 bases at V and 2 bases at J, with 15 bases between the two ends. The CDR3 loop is CSGLRDSTYEQYF. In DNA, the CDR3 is TGCAGTGGGCTGCGGGACAGCACCTACGAGCAGTACTTC.

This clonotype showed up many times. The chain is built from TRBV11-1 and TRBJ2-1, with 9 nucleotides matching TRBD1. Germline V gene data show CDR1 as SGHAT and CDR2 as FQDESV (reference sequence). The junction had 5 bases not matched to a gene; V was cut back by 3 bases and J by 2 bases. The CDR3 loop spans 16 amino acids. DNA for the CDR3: TGTGCCAGCAGCTTCCAGACAGGGGGAGCCTACAATGAGCAGTTCTTC. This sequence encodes CASSFQTGGAYNEQFF.

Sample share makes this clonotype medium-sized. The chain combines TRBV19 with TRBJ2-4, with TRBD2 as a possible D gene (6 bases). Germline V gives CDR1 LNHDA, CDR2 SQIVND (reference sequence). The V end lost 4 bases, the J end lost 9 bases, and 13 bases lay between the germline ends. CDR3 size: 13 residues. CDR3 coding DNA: TGTGCCAGTAGTAACGACGGGGGAAGCATTCAGTACTTC. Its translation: CASSNDGGSIQYF.

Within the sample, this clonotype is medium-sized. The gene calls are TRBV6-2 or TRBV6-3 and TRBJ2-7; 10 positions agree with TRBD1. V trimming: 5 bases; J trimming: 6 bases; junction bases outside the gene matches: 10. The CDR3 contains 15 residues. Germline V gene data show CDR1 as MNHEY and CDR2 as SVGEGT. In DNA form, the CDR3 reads TGTGCCAGCAGTCGGCCGGGACAGGGGTCGATCGAGCAGTACTTC. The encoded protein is CASSRPGQGSIEQYF.

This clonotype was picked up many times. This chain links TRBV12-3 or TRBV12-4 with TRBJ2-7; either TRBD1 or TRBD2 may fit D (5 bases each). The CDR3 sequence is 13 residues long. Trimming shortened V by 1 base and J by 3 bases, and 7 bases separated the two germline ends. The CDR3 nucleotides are TGTGCCAGCAGTTTAGGGGGGATCTACGAGCAGTACTTC. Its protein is CASSLGGIYEQYF.

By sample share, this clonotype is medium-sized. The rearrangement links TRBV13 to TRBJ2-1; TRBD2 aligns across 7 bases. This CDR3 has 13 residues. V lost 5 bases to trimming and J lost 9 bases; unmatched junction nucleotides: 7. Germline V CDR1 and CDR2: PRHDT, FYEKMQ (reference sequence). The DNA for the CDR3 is TGTGCCAGCAGCGCAAAGGGACTACCTGAGCAGTTCTTC. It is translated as CASSAKGLPEQFF.

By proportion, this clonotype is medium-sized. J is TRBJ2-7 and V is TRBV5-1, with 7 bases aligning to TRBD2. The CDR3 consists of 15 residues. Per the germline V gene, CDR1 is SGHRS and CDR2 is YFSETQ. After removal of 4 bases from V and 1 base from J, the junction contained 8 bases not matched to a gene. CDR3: CASSVGLADSYEQYF. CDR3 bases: TGCGCCAGCAGCGTGGGGCTAGCGGATTCCTACGAGCAGTACTTC.

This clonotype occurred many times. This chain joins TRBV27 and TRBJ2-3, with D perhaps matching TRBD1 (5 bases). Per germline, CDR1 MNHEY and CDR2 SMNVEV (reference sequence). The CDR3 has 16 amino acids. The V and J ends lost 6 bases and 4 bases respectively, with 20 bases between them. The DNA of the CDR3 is TGTGCCAGCAGGGGGCTCGGTGGGGCGATGTCAGATACGCAGTATTTT. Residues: CASRGLGGAMSDTQYF.

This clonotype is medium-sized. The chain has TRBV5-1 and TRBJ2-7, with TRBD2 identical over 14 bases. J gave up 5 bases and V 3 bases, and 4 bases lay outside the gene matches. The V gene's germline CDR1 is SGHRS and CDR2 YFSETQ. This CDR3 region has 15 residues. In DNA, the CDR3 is TGCGCCAGCAGCTCGGAGACTAGCGGGAGGGACGAGCAGTACTTC. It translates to CASSSETSGRDEQYF.

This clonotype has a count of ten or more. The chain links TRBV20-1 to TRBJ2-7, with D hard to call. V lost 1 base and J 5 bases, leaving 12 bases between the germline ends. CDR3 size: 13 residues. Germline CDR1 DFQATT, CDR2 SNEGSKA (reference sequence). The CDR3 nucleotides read TGCAGTGCTAGAGTCCCCGTTCCCCACGAGCAGTACTTC. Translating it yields CSARVPVPHEQYF.

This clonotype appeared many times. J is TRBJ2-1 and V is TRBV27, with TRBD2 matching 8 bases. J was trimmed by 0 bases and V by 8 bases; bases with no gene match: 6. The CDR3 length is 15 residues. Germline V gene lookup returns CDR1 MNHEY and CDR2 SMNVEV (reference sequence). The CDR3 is CASEPSGHSYNEQFF. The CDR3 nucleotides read TGTGCCAGCGAACCTAGCGGGCACTCCTACAATGAGCAGTTCTTC.

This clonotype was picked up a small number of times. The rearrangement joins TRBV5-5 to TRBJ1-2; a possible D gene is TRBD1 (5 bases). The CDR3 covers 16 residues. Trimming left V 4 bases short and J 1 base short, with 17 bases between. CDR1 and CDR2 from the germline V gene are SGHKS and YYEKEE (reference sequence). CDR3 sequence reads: CASSLLEGTYNYGYTF. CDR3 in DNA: TGTGCCAGCAGCCTGCTGGAAGGGACCTATAACTATGGCTACACCTTC.

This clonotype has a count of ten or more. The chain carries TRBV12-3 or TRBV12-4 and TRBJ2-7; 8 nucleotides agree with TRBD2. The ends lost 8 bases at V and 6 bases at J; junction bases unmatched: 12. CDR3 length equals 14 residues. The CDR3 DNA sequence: TGTGCCAGCGGGACCGGGACTAGGTCTGGCGAGCAGTACTTC. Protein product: CASGTGTRSGEQYF.

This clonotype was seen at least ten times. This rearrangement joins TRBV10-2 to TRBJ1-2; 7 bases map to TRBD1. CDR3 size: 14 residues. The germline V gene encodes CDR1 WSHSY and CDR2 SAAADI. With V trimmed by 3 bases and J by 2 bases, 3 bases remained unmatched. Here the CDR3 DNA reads TGCGCCAGCAGTGAACAGGGGTGGAACTATGGCTACACCTTC. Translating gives CASSEQGWNYGYTF.